These T cell receptor beta chains were read from a single sample in a study of T-cell memory formation after mild COVID-19. From the 5' RACE reads, TCRdb called clonotypes with MiXCR, one entry per CDR3 protein. Of under 300,000 distinct CDR3 sequences listed, 8% to 9% were seen once; the top ten hold about 20%. The material sequenced was PBMCs or a T cell subset sorted from them (not recorded which). The receptor source for this set is a young man who had mild COVID-19 (a few samples of this study predate the infection). Cell type and time point are not known. CDR3s include the opening cysteine and the closing phenylalanine or tryptophan. The D gene is left open where the match is weak. Clone sizes are given selectively: once, few, many, or a class where the clone is expanded.

V gene,D gene,J gene,clone size,CDR3 protein,CDR3 DNA
TRBV4-1,NA,TRBJ1-3,few,CASSQDRPGRGNTIYF,TGCGCCAGCAGCCAAGATCGACCCGGGAGGGGAAACACCATATATTTT
TRBV6-6,TRBD2,TRBJ2-3,NA,CASRGRLAADTQYF,TGTGCCAGCAGGGGCCGCCTAGCGGCAGATACGCAGTATTTT
TRBV20-1,NA,TRBJ2-2,NA,CSARDPTKTGELFF,TGCAGTGCTAGAGATCCGACAAAAACCGGGGAGCTGTTTTTT
TRBV9,TRBD1,TRBJ1-6,few,CASSVVEQGASPLHF,TGTGCCAGCAGCGTAGTAGAACAGGGGGCTTCACCCCTCCACTTT
TRBV24-1,NA,TRBJ2-1,few,CATSEPPRGQFYNEQFF,TGTGCCACCAGTGAACCCCCGCGGGGACAGTTTTACAATGAGCAGTTCTTC
TRBV30,NA,TRBJ2-1,NA,CAWNLADLRFF,TGTGCCTGGAACTTAGCGGATCTTCGGTTCTTC
TRBV7-2,TRBD2,TRBJ2-1,few,CASRGVAGYNEQFF,TGTGCCAGCAGGGGGGTAGCGGGGTACAATGAGCAGTTCTTC
TRBV6-2/TRBV6-3,NA,TRBJ2-1,many,CASTLGGLTYNEQFF,TGTGCCAGCACTCTGGGGGGTCTCACCTACAATGAGCAGTTCTTC
TRBV5-6,NA,TRBJ2-3,few,CASSLSDWDTQYF,TGTGCCAGCAGCTTATCAGATTGGGATACGCAGTATTTT
TRBV29-1,NA,TRBJ2-2,few,CSVVLGYGELFF,TGCAGCGTTGTCTTAGGATACGGGGAGCTGTTTTTT
TRBV29-1,NA,TRBJ2-1,many,CSVISGVESEQFF,TGCAGCGTGATCTCCGGGGTGGAGTCTGAGCAGTTCTTC
TRBV12-3/TRBV12-4,NA,TRBJ2-5,many,CASSLRTDQETQYF,TGTGCCAGCAGTCTGAGGACGGACCAAGAGACCCAGTACTTC
TRBV6-2/TRBV6-3,NA,TRBJ2-3,NA,CASSYDRPTYPTDTQYF,TGTGCCAGCAGTTACGACCGGCCCACGTATCCGACAGATACGCAGTATTTT
TRBV7-9,TRBD2,TRBJ2-5,few,CASSETSGGQTQYF,TGTGCCAGCAGCGAGACTAGCGGGGGACAGACCCAGTACTTC
TRBV7-2,TRBD1,TRBJ1-2,few,CASSGQGQGYGYTF,TGTGCCAGCAGCGGGCAGGGACAGGGCTATGGCTACACCTTC
TRBV6-1,TRBD1,TRBJ1-1,few,CASSDRGPTEAFF,TGTGCCAGCAGTGATAGGGGGCCCACTGAAGCTTTCTTT
TRBV6-5,NA,TRBJ1-1,NA,CASSYLPRSGTEAFF,TGTGCCAGCAGTTACCTACCGAGGTCGGGGACTGAAGCTTTCTTT
TRBV5-1,NA,TRBJ2-7,NA,CASSWSSGNYEQYF,TGCGCCAGCAGCTGGAGTAGCGGAAACTACGAGCAGTACTTC
TRBV5-1,NA,TRBJ2-1,many,CASSPGTTNYNEQFF,TGCGCCAGCAGCCCCGGGACAACGAATTACAATGAGCAGTTCTTC
TRBV5-1,NA,TRBJ1-6,few,CASSLNTNSPLHF,TGCGCCAGCAGCTTGAACACTAATTCACCCCTCCACTTT
TRBV20-1,TRBD1,TRBJ1-4,few,CSARRGRANEKLFF,TGCAGTGCTAGGAGGGGGCGGGCTAATGAAAAACTGTTTTTT
TRBV12-3/TRBV12-4,NA,TRBJ2-3,few,CASSPGFQTYTQYF,TGTGCCAGCAGTCCAGGCTTCCAGACTTATACGCAGTATTTT